A selection of T cell receptor beta chains follows, all from one sample in a study of T cell responses to AZD1222 COVID-19 vaccine. Sequencing was performed with immunoSEQ multiplex PCR; in TCRdb, only in-frame clones are kept and a portion is missing. The data contain roughly 90,000 clones, around 89% of them seen just once; the ten biggest clones take up roughly 2.7%. This material consisted of peripheral blood, taken 28 days after the second AZD1222 dose. The receptors were sampled from an adult who received the AZD1222 COVID-19 vaccine. The CDR3 runs from the conserved cysteine through the conserved F or W. The D gene is left open where the match is weak. Clone size is not always given. Where it is, it says once, few, many or a class for expanded clones.

TRBV27	NA	TRBJ1-5	NA	TGTGCCAGCAGTTCCCCTGGAGGGCCCCAGCATTTT	CASSSPGGPQHF
TRBV5-4	NA	TRBJ2-2	NA	TGTGCCAGCAGCTTGGATGGCAGGGTTATCAAAAACGGGGAGCTGTTTTTT	CASSLDGRVIKNGELFF
TRBV6-4	TRBD2	TRBJ2-3	NA	TGTGCCAGCAGTGCGACTAGCGGGGATTTGCAGACAGATACGCAGTATTTT	CASSATSGDLQTDTQYF
TRBV27	TRBD1	TRBJ1-1	NA	TGTGCCAGCAGTTTACGTCGGACAGGTTATTCGGCGAACACTGAAGCTTTCTTT	CASSLRRTGYSANTEAFF
TRBV6-5	NA	TRBJ1-1	few	TGTGCCAGCAGTTACTCGGCAGGCGTGAACACTGAAGCTTTCTTT	CASSYSAGVNTEAFF
TRBV7-9	NA	TRBJ1-1	NA	TGTGCCAGCAGCTTAGGTTCCGTCTGGAACACTGAAGCTTTCTTT	CASSLGSVWNTEAFF
TRBV7-7	TRBD2	TRBJ2-1	NA	TGTGCTAGCAGCCCGACTAGCCAACCCAATGAGCAGTTCTTC	CASSPTSQPNEQFF
TRBV5-4	NA	TRBJ2-5	NA	TGTGCCAGCAGCTCAGCTCACCAAGAGACCCAGTACTTC	CASSSAHQETQYF
TRBV7-9	TRBD2	TRBJ2-3	NA	TGTGCCAGCAGCTTCGAACTAGCGGGAGGGCCAGATACGCAGTATTTT	CASSFELAGGPDTQYF
TRBV2	TRBD2	TRBJ2-1	many	TGTGCCAGCAGTGAAGAGCCTAGCGGGAGATACTACAATGAGCAGTTCTTC	CASSEEPSGRYYNEQFF
TRBV2	NA	TRBJ2-3	NA	TGTGCCAGCGCTTCCCTGACTAGCACAGATACGCAGTATTTT	CASASLTSTDTQYF
TRBV5-1	TRBD1	TRBJ2-4	NA	TGCGCCAGCAGCTTGAAACAGGGGCGAGACATTCAGTACTTC	CASSLKQGRDIQYF
TRBV19	NA	TRBJ1-3	NA	TGTGCCAGTACTCGAGGGGTCTCTGGAAACACCATATATTTT	CASTRGVSGNTIYF
TRBV6-5	NA	TRBJ1-1	once	TGTGCCAGCAGTTACGGGGCCTTAAACACTGAAGCTTTCTTT	CASSYGALNTEAFF
TRBV7-2	NA	TRBJ2-7	NA	TGTGCCAGCAGCTTAGGAGGACTGAACTACGAGCAGTACTTC	CASSLGGLNYEQYF
TRBV2	NA	TRBJ1-1	NA	TGTGCCAGCAGCCGAGACAGGTGGAACACTGAAGCTTTCTTT	CASSRDRWNTEAFF
TRBV27	NA	TRBJ1-5	NA	TGTGCCAGCAGGATTAATTGGGACTCTAATTATCAGCCCCAGCATTTT	CASRINWDSNYQPQHF
TRBV25-1	NA	TRBJ1-1	NA	TGTGCCAGCAGTGCAGGGCGCGACACTGAAGCTTTCTTT	CASSAGRDTEAFF
TRBV5-4	NA	TRBJ2-2	NA	TGTGCCAGCAGCTTGGCGGGATCGAACACCGGGGAGCTGTTTTTT	CASSLAGSNTGELFF
TRBV5-1	TRBD1	TRBJ2-7	NA	TGCGCCAGCAGCCCGACAGGGACGGGTAGCTCCTACGAGCAGTACTTC	CASSPTGTGSSYEQYF
TRBV5-3	NA	TRBJ2-5	NA	TGTGCCAGAAGGCACAGGGTCCTTCCCTCAGAGACCCAGTACTTC	CARRHRVLPSETQYF
TRBV12-5	NA	TRBJ2-7	once	TGTGCTAGTGGTTTGTGGCGGGAAGGGACCTACGAGCAGTACTTC	CASGLWREGTYEQYF
TRBV12-3/TRBV12-4	NA	TRBJ1-2	few	TGTGCCAGCAGTTTCGAGGGCTCTGGCTACACCTTC	CASSFEGSGYTF
TRBV7-2	TRBD1	TRBJ1-1	NA	TGTGCCAGCAGCCCGCAGGGGGGGACTGAAGCTTTCTTT	CASSPQGGTEAFF
TRBV6-5	NA	TRBJ1-2	once	TGTGCCAGCAGCCGGGACGGGTATGGCTACACCTTC	CASSRDGYGYTF
TRBV7-9	NA	TRBJ1-2	NA	TGTGCCAGCAGCTTTGACAGCTTGGTTGGCTACACCTTC	CASSFDSLVGYTF
TRBV7-9	TRBD1	TRBJ1-2	NA	TGTGCCAGCAGGCGAGACAGGGTTGGCTACACCTTC	CASRRDRVGYTF
TRBV14	TRBD2	TRBJ2-7	few	TGTGCCAGCAGCCCCTTAGACTTGCGGGGGGGCATCGACGAGCAGTACTTC	CASSPLDLRGGIDEQYF
TRBV13	NA	TRBJ1-1	NA	TGTGCCAGCAGTTTCAGCATGAACACTGAAGCTTTCTTT	CASSFSMNTEAFF
TRBV11-1	NA	TRBJ1-1	NA	TGTGCCAGCAGCTTAATGGGGGTGAACACTGAAGCTTTCTTT	CASSLMGVNTEAFF
TRBV6-5	TRBD1	TRBJ1-2	NA	TGTGCCAGCAGTTACTCCCGGACAGGGCTCTATGGCTACACCTTC	CASSYSRTGLYGYTF
TRBV30	TRBD2	TRBJ2-7	once	TGTGCCTGGAGTGGGGCGGGAGTCCGTGAGCAGTACTTC	CAWSGAGVREQYF
TRBV11-2	TRBD1	TRBJ2-1	NA	TGTGCCAGCAGCTTAGCCCCACAGGGGAGCTCCTACAATGAGCAGTTCTTC	CASSLAPQGSSYNEQFF
TRBV18	NA	TRBJ2-7	NA	TGTGCCAGCTCACCTGGTAGCTCCTACGAGCAGTACTTC	CASSPGSSYEQYF
TRBV9	NA	TRBJ2-1	NA	TGTGCCAGCAGCCCCCATCCTCGGACGTACAATGAGCAGTTCTTC	CASSPHPRTYNEQFF
TRBV15	NA	TRBJ2-7	NA	TGTGCCACCAGCAGAGCGGGGGGCACGTACGAGCAGTACTTC	CATSRAGGTYEQYF
TRBV12-3/TRBV12-4	TRBD2	TRBJ2-7	NA	TGTGCCAGCAGTGCTAGCGGGAGGGGGCAGTACTTC	CASSASGRGQYF
TRBV7-3	NA	TRBJ2-1	NA	TGTGCCAGCAGCCTGGGACTTGAGGGAGGTGAGCAGTTCTTC	CASSLGLEGGEQFF
TRBV18	NA	TRBJ2-3	NA	TGTGCCAGCTCACCCAACCGTCGCACAGATACGCAGTATTTT	CASSPNRRTDTQYF
TRBV5-1	NA	TRBJ2-7	NA	TGCGCCAGCAGCTTTGAGGGCAGTTACTACGAGCAGTACTTC	CASSFEGSYYEQYF
TRBV27	NA	TRBJ2-4	NA	TGTGCCAGCAGTCAGTCCGCCGGGGCCAAAAACATTCAGTACTTC	CASSQSAGAKNIQYF
TRBV7-9	NA	TRBJ2-7	NA	TGTGCCAGCAGCTTAGTGGGGGAGCAGTACTTC	CASSLVGEQYF
TRBV3-1/TRBV3-2	TRBD1	TRBJ2-1	NA	TGTGCCAGCAGCCAAGCCGGGACAGGGGTCTCCTACAATGAGCAGTTCTTC	CASSQAGTGVSYNEQFF
TRBV10-1	NA	TRBJ2-2	NA	TGCGCCAGCTGTCAGAACACCGGGGAGCTGTTTTTT	CASCQNTGELFF
TRBV5-1	TRBD1	TRBJ1-2	NA	TGCGCCAGCAGCTTATCAACAGGGGGCGACTATGGCTACACCTTC	CASSLSTGGDYGYTF
TRBV19	TRBD2	TRBJ2-1	NA	TGTGCCAGTAGTGGGACTAGCGGGAACAATGAGCAGTTCTTC	CASSGTSGNNEQFF
TRBV6-2/TRBV6-3	TRBD2	TRBJ2-3	NA	TGTGCCAGCAGTTACCTGCTAGCGGGGGGCCAACCCTTCACAGATACGCAGTATTTT	CASSYLLAGGQPFTDTQYF
TRBV4-2	NA	TRBJ1-1	NA	TGTGCCAGCAGCCAAGATCTGGCAGGAATGAACACTGAAGCTTTCTTT	CASSQDLAGMNTEAFF
TRBV6-2/TRBV6-3	NA	TRBJ1-4	NA	TGTGCCAGCAGTTACCCGACCCGGAAGAAGGCAACTAATGAAAAACTGTTTTTT	CASSYPTRKKATNEKLFF
TRBV7-2	TRBD1	TRBJ2-7	NA	TGTGCCAGCAGCTTAGTTGGGACAGGCCCCCACGAGCAGTACTTC	CASSLVGTGPHEQYF
TRBV6-5	NA	TRBJ2-4	NA	TGTGCCAGCAGCCGTGGGGGAGCCAAAAACATTCAGTACTTC	CASSRGGAKNIQYF
TRBV18	NA	TRBJ2-7	NA	TGTGCCAGCTCCCAAAGGACTCACGGGGAGCAGTACTTC	CASSQRTHGEQYF
TRBV10-2	NA	TRBJ1-2	NA	TGCGCCAGCAGTCTACTTCAGGGGATGTACGATGGCTACACCTTC	CASSLLQGMYDGYTF